This T cell receptor (beta chain) was found in a study of T cell changes during pregnancy in multiple sclerosis. Trimming pared 7 bases from V and 9 bases from J, leaving 7 bases between. CDR3 length: 10 residues. Germline CDR1 is MDHEN and CDR2 is SYDVKM. TCRdb keeps only in-frame clones here, not all; method: immunoSEQ multiplex PCR. The table lists some 90,000 clones, more than 85% of them singletons. The TCR sequence derives from a female donor with multiple sclerosis, enrolled in a pregnancy study. The chain is built from TRBV28 and TRBJ1-3, with D hard to call. The sequences come from peripheral blood, collected in the first trimester of pregnancy. Here the CDR3 DNA reads TGTGCCAGCATGGCGGTCACCATATATTTT. Translated: CASMAVTIYF.